The entry below gives a single T cell receptor (beta chain) sequence along with its context. The junction and the germline gene differ at one end; a read error may be behind it. The CDR3 length is 12 residues. CDR1 is SEHNR, CDR2 FQNEAQ, per germline (reference sequence). The source of the sample is a study of blood T cell repertoires in COVID-19. Sequencing used immunoSEQ multiplex PCR; TCRdb keeps in-frame clones, though not all of them. The sample lists about 180,000 clones; roughly 83% were seen once. The sequence came from a human donor in a cohort sampled during active COVID-19. The sequenced sample consisted of peripheral blood. The chain employs TRBV7-9 and TRBJ2-3; no clear D gene. CDR3 region: CASSLSTDTQYF. The CDR3, as DNA: TGTGCCAGCAGCTTAAGCACCGATACGCAGTATTTT.